This T cell receptor beta chain was recorded in a study of Graves' ophthalmopathy and Graves' hyperthyroidism. This clonotype showed up many times. The J segment lost 5 bases and the V segment lost 5 bases, leaving 7 bases of the junction unmatched. Looked up from germline, CDR1 is SQVTM and CDR2 is ANQGSEA. This CDR3 is built from 13 residues. For repertoire sequencing, the TCR beta CDR3 regions were amplified from RNA transcripts. First-round RT-PCR used HTBI primers; second-round multiplex PCR followed. TCRdb re-called the multiplex PCR reads through MiXCR, storing one row per CDR3 protein. This table holds almost 400,000 distinct CDR3 sequences, 18% found once.

Sequences were obtained from peripheral blood. The V gene is TRBV29-1, the J gene TRBJ2-7; TRBD1 agrees at 9 bases. The sequence was collected from a woman younger than 35 with Graves' ophthalmopathy. CDR3: CSVPDRGGDEQYF. The CDR3 DNA is TGCAGCGTTCCGGACAGGGGCGGAGACGAGCAGTACTTC.